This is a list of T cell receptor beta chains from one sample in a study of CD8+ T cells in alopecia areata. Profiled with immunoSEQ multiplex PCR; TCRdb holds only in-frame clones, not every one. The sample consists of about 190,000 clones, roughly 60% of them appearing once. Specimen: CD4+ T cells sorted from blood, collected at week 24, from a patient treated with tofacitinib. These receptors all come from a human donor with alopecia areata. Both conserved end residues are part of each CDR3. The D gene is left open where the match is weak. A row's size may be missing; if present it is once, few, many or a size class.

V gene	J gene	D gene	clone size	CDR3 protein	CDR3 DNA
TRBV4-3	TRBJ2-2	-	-	CASSQIRTGELFF	TGCGCCAGCAGCCAAATTAGGACCGGGGAGCTGTTTTTT
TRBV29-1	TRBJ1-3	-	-	CSVDGGTGNTIYF	TGCAGCGTTGATGGGGGGACTGGAAACACCATATATTTT
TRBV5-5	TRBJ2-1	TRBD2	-	CASSGLAAYNEQFF	TGTGCCAGCAGCGGACTAGCGGCCTACAATGAGCAGTTCTTC
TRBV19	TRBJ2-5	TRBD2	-	CASSSGRGQETQYF	TGTGCCAGTAGTAGCGGGCGGGGGCAAGAGACCCAGTACTTC
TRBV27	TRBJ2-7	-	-	CASSLGAGIGYEQYF	TGTGCCAGCAGTTTAGGGGCAGGGATCGGCTACGAGCAGTACTTC
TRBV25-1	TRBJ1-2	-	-	CASRGTGHGYTF	TGTGCCAGCAGAGGAACAGGGCATGGCTACACCTTC
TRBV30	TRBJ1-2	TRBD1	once	CAWIPTGAHGYTF	TGTGCCTGGATCCCGACAGGGGCCCATGGCTACACCTTC
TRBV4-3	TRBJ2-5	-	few	CASSQRAMEGGETQYF	TGCGCCAGCAGCCAAAGGGCCATGGAGGGGGGAGAGACCCAGTACTTC
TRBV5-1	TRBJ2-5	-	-	CASSRSLQETQYF	TGCGCCAGCAGCCGTTCCCTACAAGAGACCCAGTACTTC
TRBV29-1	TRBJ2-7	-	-	CSVTGTGSSYEQYF	TGCAGCGTCACCGGGACGGGCAGTTCCTACGAGCAGTACTTC
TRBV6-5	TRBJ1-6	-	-	CASSYGQPNSPLHF	TGTGCCAGCAGTTACGGGCAGCCCAATTCACCCCTCCACTTT
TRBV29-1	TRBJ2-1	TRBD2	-	CSGANRGGLRNEQFF	TGCAGCGGTGCCAATCGCGGGGGGCTGAGGAATGAGCAGTTCTTC
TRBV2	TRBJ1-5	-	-	CASSEAWDQPQHF	TGTGCCAGCAGTGAAGCTTGGGATCAGCCCCAGCATTTT
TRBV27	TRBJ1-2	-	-	CASKQDRALMGGYTF	TGTGCCAGCAAGCAAGACAGAGCGTTAATGGGTGGCTACACCTTC
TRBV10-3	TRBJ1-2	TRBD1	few	CAISESTKTGGIYGYTF	TGTGCCATCAGTGAGTCAACAAAGACAGGGGGGATTTATGGCTACACCTTC
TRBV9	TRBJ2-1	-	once	CASSVAGEQFF	TGTGCCAGCAGCGTAGCTGGTGAGCAGTTCTTC
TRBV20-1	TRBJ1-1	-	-	CSAPQGTEAFF	TGCAGTGCGCCACAGGGCACTGAAGCTTTCTTT
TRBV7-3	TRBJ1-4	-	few	CSDGEKLFF	TGTTCGGACGGTGAAAAACTGTTTTTT
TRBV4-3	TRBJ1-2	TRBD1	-	CASSQARGQGEGYTF	TGCGCCAGCAGCCAAGCGAGGGGACAGGGGGAGGGCTACACCTTC
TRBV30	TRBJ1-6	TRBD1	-	CALTQGTNSPLHF	TGTGCCTTAACACAGGGGACTAATTCACCCCTCCACTTT
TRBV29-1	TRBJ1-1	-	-	CSAVNTEAFF	TGCAGCGCGGTTAACACTGAAGCTTTCTTT
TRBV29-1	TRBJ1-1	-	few	CSGTGATEAFF	TGCAGCGGTACGGGGGCCACTGAAGCTTTCTTT
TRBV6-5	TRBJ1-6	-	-	CASSYSRSTNSPLHF	TGTGCCAGCAGTTACTCGAGGTCGACGAATTCACCCCTCCACTTT
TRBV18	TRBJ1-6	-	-	CASSPSGNSPLHF	TGTGCCAGCTCACCATCCGGCAATTCACCCCTCCACTTT
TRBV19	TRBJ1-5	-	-	CASTLARQQPQHF	TGTGCCAGTACTTTGGCAAGGCAACAGCCCCAGCATTTT
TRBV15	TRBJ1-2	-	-	CATSRAMSTSKLGYTF	TGTGCCACCAGCAGAGCAATGAGTACGAGTAAGCTTGGCTACACCTTC
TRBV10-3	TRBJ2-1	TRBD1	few	CAISDRGDRPNEQFF	TGTGCCATCAGTGACAGGGGGGACAGGCCCAATGAGCAGTTCTTC
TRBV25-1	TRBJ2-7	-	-	CASSPGLSEQYF	TGTGCCAGCAGCCCAGGACTAAGCGAGCAGTACTTC
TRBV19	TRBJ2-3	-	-	CASMSWGTSTDTQYF	TGTGCCAGTATGAGTTGGGGAACTAGCACAGATACGCAGTATTTT
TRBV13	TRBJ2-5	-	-	CASSSTGYQETQYF	TGTGCCAGCAGTTCGACAGGCTACCAAGAGACCCAGTACTTC
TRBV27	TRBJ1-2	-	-	CASSNGALYGYTF	TGTGCCAGCAGCAACGGGGCCCTCTATGGCTACACCTTC
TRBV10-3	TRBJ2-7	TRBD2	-	CAISATSGSYEQYF	TGTGCCATCAGTGCTACTAGCGGTTCCTACGAGCAGTACTTC
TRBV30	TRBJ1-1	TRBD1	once	CAWSGTGLTEAFF	TGTGCCTGGAGTGGGACAGGGCTGACTGAAGCTTTCTTT